This T cell receptor beta chain is from a study of response to subunit inactivated influenza vaccine. The study, taken as a whole, reports: Authors suggested few new T cells are recruited by each seasonal influenza vaccination.

This clonotype has ten or more counts. Its target is unknown. A single record per CDR3 protein comes from TCRdb applying MiXCR to the RT-PCR reads. The sample contains 500,000 to 600,000 distinct CDR3 sequences, roughly 13% of which appear only once. The starting material was PBMCs from blood, obtained more than 35 days after vaccination. The receptor was derived from a man in his fifties or sixties who received an inactivated influenza vaccine.

The CDR3 DNA reads as TGTGCCAGCAGTTTATCTCACCGGGGCACTGAAGCTTTCTTT. Translated: CASSLSHRGTEAFF. This chain links TRBV27 with TRBJ1-1; D uncertain. Trimming shortened V by 0 bases and J by 4 bases, and 9 bases separated the two germline ends. Germline V gene lookup returns CDR1 MNHEY and CDR2 SMNVEV (reference sequence). The CDR3 totals 14 residues.